These T cell receptor beta chains were read from a single sample in a study of OX40 agonist ivuxolimab in advanced cancers. The table came from immunoSEQ multiplex PCR; TCRdb's copy has only in-frame clones and leaves some out. The sample yields around 80,000 clones, 75% to 90% seen once. The specimen comprised CD4+ or CD8+ T cells sorted from blood, sampled in a trial of the OX40 agonist ivuxolimab. The receptors here all came from an adult with an advanced solid tumor such as melanoma, head and neck, liver or kidney cancer. Each CDR3 is given with its conserved first and last residue. The D gene is left open where the match is weak. Expanded clones get a size class; other rows say once, few or many, or leave the size out.

TGTGCCAGCAGTGAGATGGCCGCGGCGCCCCAGCATTTT CASSEMAAAPQHF TRBV6-1 - - TRBJ1-5 13
TGTGCCAGCAGTTACCCGACAGGGAACTATGGCTACACCTTC CASSYPTGNYGYTF TRBV28 TRBD1 - TRBJ1-2 14
TGTGCCAGCAGCTCTGGGGTACAAGAGACCCAGTACTTC CASSSGVQETQYF TRBV7-3 - - TRBJ2-5 13
TGCAGCGTGAGCAGGGCCGGCACAGATACGCAGTATTTT CSVSRAGTDTQYF TRBV29-1 - - TRBJ2-3 13
TGTGCCAGTACTTCTGGGAACGGTTTCAATGAGCAGTTCTTC CASTSGNGFNEQFF TRBV19 - - TRBJ2-1 14
TGTGCCAGCAGTTACGGCGGGCAGGGGGGGAACTATGGCTACACCTTC CASSYGGQGGNYGYTF TRBV6-5 TRBD1 - TRBJ1-2 16
TGTGCCAGCAGGGGCAGGAACACCGGGGAGCTGTTTTTT CASRGRNTGELFF TRBV5-4 - - TRBJ2-2 13
TGTGCCAGCAGTCGAGCTGGGATTAGCTCCTACAATGAGCAGTTCTTC CASSRAGISSYNEQFF TRBV7-9 - - TRBJ2-1 16
TGTGCCAGCAGCTTGGCGGGGGACTCACCCCTCCACTTT CASSLAGDSPLHF TRBV7-3 - - TRBJ1-6 13
TGTGCCTGGAGCGGACAGGCGAGGGCTGAAGCTTTCTTT CAWSGQARAEAFF TRBV30 TRBD1 - TRBJ1-1 13
TGCGCCAGCAGCTTGGAGCCAGGGAAATTCTGGGATGAGCAGTTCTTC CASSLEPGKFWDEQFF TRBV5-1 - few TRBJ2-1 16
TGTGCCAGCAGCTCCCAGGGACGGGAGCAGTTCTTC CASSSQGREQFF TRBV9 - - TRBJ2-1 12
TGTGCCAGCAGCCCAGGGGATGGCTACACCTTC CASSPGDGYTF TRBV7-9 - - TRBJ1-2 11
TGTGCCACCGCTCAGGCGGGGCCTCTGAACACTGAAGCTTTCTTT CATAQAGPLNTEAFF TRBV28 - once TRBJ1-1 15
TGTGCCAGCAGTGAAGCTAGCCAGGGGGCTTACGAGCAGTACTTC CASSEASQGAYEQYF TRBV2 TRBD1 - TRBJ2-7 15
TGTGCCAGTAGTATAGGTTGGAGGGGGACCGGCTCACCCCTCCACTTT CASSIGWRGTGSPLHF TRBV19 - - TRBJ1-6 16